What follows is one T cell receptor beta chain and its context. In its sample, this clonotype was seen many times. Its cognate antigen has yet to be identified. No much larger clone is present one base from it, and per-base qualities are unavailable. Interpreted using the paper, the time point label stands for: after trial treatment. Read against the paper, the sample's treatment or condition label means: LDRT plus nivolumab, ipilimumab, low-dose cyclophosphamide and aspirin (RACIN trial). Donors were enrolled in RACIN, a single-arm phase I dose-escalation trial combining nivolumab, ipilimumab, aspirin, low-dose cyclophosphamide and low-dose radiotherapy. To be eligible, a patient needed to have an advanced solid tumor that was TIL-negative. This record comes from a study of low-dose radiotherapy and immunotherapy resistance in tumors (dated by TCRdb to 2021 to 2024). General notes on the study: In Cohort 1, each fraction delivered 0.5 Gy every 2 weeks, and the prescribed total PTV dose was 6.5 Gy. Every two weeks, patients got intravenous cyclophosphamide at 200 mg/m2, given one day ahead of each radiation and immunotherapy administration. Starting on cycle 1 day 1, patients took 300 mg of aspirin by mouth once daily for four cycles. The trial did not randomize participants into treatment groups. Patients in Cohort 2 were given 1 Gy per fraction every two weeks, for a total of 13 Gy across 26 weeks. Nivolumab and ipilimumab were both given intravenously, with nivolumab at a 240 mg flat dose every two weeks and ipilimumab at 1 mg/kg every six weeks. The translational analysis covered eight patients: three from the first dose cohort and the first five from the second dose cohort.

The listed sequencing device is Illumina HiSeq 2500. Superscript III and a set of TRAV- and TRBV-specific primers were used to synthesize first-strand cDNA, so that both TCRalpha and TCRbeta chains were covered. TCRs were amplified with Phusion for around 20 PCR cycles using a constant-region primer together with the adapter attached to the V primers. The MessageAmp II aRNA Amplification Kit was used to amplify the isolated mRNA, with in vitro transcription run for 15 to 20 hours at 37 degrees C. The Dynabeads mRNA DIRECT Purification Kit was used to isolate the mRNA for TCR sequencing. Indexed Illumina adapters were added in a second Phusion PCR of around 27 cycles, and the PCR products were purified with AMPure XP beads. The study's processing was this. Using custom Perl scripts, TCR sequences encoding the same protein were pooled, out-of-frame sequences were removed, and the abundance of each clonotype was computed. Any TCR sequence backed by just one read was left out of the analysis. Shannon entropy, Gini index, clonality, richness, and the frequency of TCRs shared between repertoires were included as repertoire metrics. The public reads were reanalyzed by TCRdb: fastp trimming at Q25, MiXCR alignment, in-frame beta chains only. CDR3 protein sequences are deduplicated, and each keeps its most common genes and DNA. The V and J calls and clone size come from TCRdb's table, not from the authors' own analysis. Recorded for this sample are 95,000 to 100,000 distinct CDR3 sequences; about 20% of them occurred a single time. Roughly 3.9% of the sample is held by the ten biggest clonotypes.

This clonotype originated in a male donor with prostate cancer. The source material was PBMCs, sampled after low-dose radiotherapy plus immunotherapy.

In nucleotides, the sequence is TGCGCCAGCACCCCTTCTCAAGGGGGCCATCAGCCCCAGCATTTT. Its protein product is CASTPSQGGHQPQHF. Here the chain combines TRBV4-1 and TRBJ1-5; a stretch of 7 junction bases matches TRBD1. Trimming leaves V shorter by 7 bases and J shorter by 5 bases, with the junction holding 11 bases beyond the gene matches. The CDR3 numbers 15 residues from cysteine through phenylalanine. The entry retains the CDR3 DNA only, 45 bases that are in frame from base 1. From the germline V gene, CDR1 is MGHRA and CDR2 is YSYEKL.